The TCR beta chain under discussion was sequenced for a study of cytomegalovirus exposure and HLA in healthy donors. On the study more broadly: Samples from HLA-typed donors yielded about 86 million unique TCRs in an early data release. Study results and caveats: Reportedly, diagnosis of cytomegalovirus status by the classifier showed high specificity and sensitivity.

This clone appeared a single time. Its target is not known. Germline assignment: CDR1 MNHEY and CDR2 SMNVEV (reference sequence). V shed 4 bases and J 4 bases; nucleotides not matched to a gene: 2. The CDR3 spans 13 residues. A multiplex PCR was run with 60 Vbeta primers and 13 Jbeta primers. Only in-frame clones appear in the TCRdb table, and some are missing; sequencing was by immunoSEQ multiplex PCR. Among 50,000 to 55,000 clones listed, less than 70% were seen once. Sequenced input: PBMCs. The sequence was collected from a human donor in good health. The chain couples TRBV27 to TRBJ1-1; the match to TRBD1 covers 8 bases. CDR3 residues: CASSSGQATEAFF. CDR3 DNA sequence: TGTGCCAGCAGTTCGGGACAGGCCACTGAAGCTTTCTTT.